The entry below describes one T cell receptor (beta chain). The antigen is undetermined. These data come from a study of identical twins. A single record per CDR3 protein comes from TCRdb applying MiXCR to the 5' RACE reads. The data show more than 350,000 distinct CDR3 sequences, roughly 9% seen once. This CDR3 has 15 amino acids. Germline-derived CDR1 and CDR2 are SNHLY and FYNNEI. J lost 4 bases, V lost 5 bases, and 10 bases had no gene match. Findings and caveats of the study: Fewer insertions were carried by abundant cord blood beta clonotypes, but none was seen in memory repertoires. Twins shared out-of-frame alpha sequences with excess low generation probability. The authors noted that invariant MAIT and iNKT cells could partly confound zero-insertion analyses.

Sequencing was performed on naive T cells sorted from blood. The TCR was taken from a woman between 50 and 59 years old in good health. The chain links TRBV2 to TRBJ2-5; 7 bases align to TRBD1. The CDR3 nucleotides read TGTGCCAGCAGTTCCACAGGGGCCGTGGGAGAGACCCAGTACTTC. Its protein is CASSSTGAVGETQYF.